A selection of T cell receptor beta chains follows, all from one sample in a study of Graves' ophthalmopathy and Graves' hyperthyroidism. TCRdb re-derived calls from the multiplex PCR reads in MiXCR, one entry per CDR3 protein. The sample records roughly 400,000 distinct CDR3 sequences, approximately 18% being singletons. Sequenced material: peripheral blood. These receptors all come from an adult woman with stable Graves' hyperthyroidism. CDR3s include the opening cysteine and the closing phenylalanine or tryptophan.

CDR3aa,j_gene,v_gene
CASSEGTSGRTGELFF,TRBJ2-2,TRBV6-1
CASSKGPYEQYF,TRBJ2-7,TRBV6-1
CASSLLGQDNTEAFF,TRBJ1-1,TRBV5-1
CASTGGTGELFF,TRBJ2-2,TRBV25-1
CASSLERNTEAFF,TRBJ1-1,TRBV7-2
CASSWDDTEAFF,TRBJ1-1,TRBV7-9
CASSSLTGPYEQYF,TRBJ2-7,TRBV7-6
CASSLTGEQYF,TRBJ2-7,TRBV11-2
CASTSDTGELFF,TRBJ2-2,TRBV2
CASSFRQGDHYEQYF,TRBJ2-7,TRBV7-2
CASSLASGIGGELFF,TRBJ2-2,TRBV28
CASSFRQGHEQYF,TRBJ2-7,TRBV5-1
CASSLGVGPGETQYF,TRBJ2-5,TRBV7-3
CASSSGLGAFGSGELFF,TRBJ2-2,TRBV5-1
CSVEGDRDGYTF,TRBJ1-2,TRBV29-1
CASTSPEQAIYGYTF,TRBJ1-2,TRBV6-1
CASGTEFNQPQHF,TRBJ1-5,TRBV12-5
CASREGLTYEQYF,TRBJ2-7,TRBV5-1
CASSLSPRSGGYTF,TRBJ1-2,TRBV27
CASSQGARPSGQETQYF,TRBJ2-5,TRBV4-1
CACAGGLAGGGAKNIQYF,TRBJ2-4,TRBV27
CASSLGLNEQYF,TRBJ2-7,TRBV7-2
CASRTGASLGEQYF,TRBJ2-7,TRBV28
CASSLSFGAVTSNYGYTF,TRBJ1-2,TRBV12-3/TRBV12-4
CASNDRNLGTQYF,TRBJ2-5,TRBV7-9
CASSHHDRGGYTF,TRBJ1-2,TRBV3-1
CASSPGQGITYEQYF,TRBJ2-7,TRBV27
CAWRSRVNIQYF,TRBJ2-4,TRBV30
CASSPQGQYLYEQYF,TRBJ2-7,TRBV28
CASSFTNQPQHF,TRBJ1-5,TRBV7-9
CAAAVDEQYF,TRBJ2-7,TRBV12-3/TRBV12-4
CASSQNRDRGTYEQYF,TRBJ2-7,TRBV4-1
CASSHGLAGGEDEQYF,TRBJ2-7,TRBV28
CASSYKVSGELFF,TRBJ2-2,TRBV6-5
CASSESWGGLQETQYF,TRBJ2-5,TRBV6-1
CASSRTTGAGGYTF,TRBJ1-2,TRBV7-2
CASSQGDRYTEAFF,TRBJ1-1,TRBV3-1
CASSRGGGNGYTF,TRBJ1-2,TRBV2
CSVGETGGQETQYF,TRBJ2-5,TRBV29-1
CASSPTRLTGELFF,TRBJ2-2,TRBV18
CASSLFPRDNQPQHF,TRBJ1-5,TRBV28